The clone carrying this TCR beta chain appeared many times. The V gene lost 4 bases and the J gene lost 4 bases, with 8 bases spanning the gap. CDR1 and CDR2 from the germline V gene are LNHDA and SQIVND (reference sequence). CDR3 length equals 13 residues. The authors amplified TCR beta CDR3 regions, and they did so from RNA transcripts for repertoire sequencing. First-round RT-PCR employed HTBI primers, with a second-round multiplex PCR after it. TCRdb redid the calling of the multiplex PCR reads with MiXCR, one entry per CDR3 protein. The sample contains 200,000 to 250,000 distinct CDR3 sequences, approximately 21% of which appear only once. The source of the sample is a study of Graves' ophthalmopathy and Graves' hyperthyroidism.

The sequence came from a woman aged 50 to 60 with Graves' ophthalmopathy. The sequencing sample was made of peripheral blood. The chain links TRBV19 to TRBJ1-5; no firm D call. Here the CDR3 reads CASSKGKNQPQHF. The CDR3 region has the DNA TGTGCCAGTAGTAAGGGAAAAAATCAGCCCCAGCATTTT. Filled out from reference TRBV19 and TRBJ1-5, the complete variable domain reads DGGITQSPKYLFRKEGQNVTLSCEQNLNHDAMYWYRQDPGQGLRLIYYSQIVNDFQKGDIAEGYSVSREKKESFPLTVTSAQKNPTAFYLCASSKGKNQPQHFGDGTRLSIL.